What follows is one T cell receptor beta chain and its context. This sample's treatment: randomized to nivolumab then ipilimumab (arm A) or the reverse (arm B). Patients had received no earlier DNA-damaging chemotherapy. PBMC sorting kept live CD3+CD8+ cells without CD19 or CD56. Sequencing used immunoSEQ multiplex PCR; TCRdb keeps in-frame clones, though not all of them. This table holds tens of thousands of clones, around nine tenths found once. The sample is drawn from a study of sequential checkpoint blockade in melanoma. Overall study context: First-line arms were nivolumab then ipilimumab, or the reverse, randomized 1:1. After both sequences, patients received maintenance nivolumab.

This receptor was identified in a human donor with melanoma. The sample in question was CD8+ T cells sorted from blood (inferred from file names), obtained from a patient given nivolumab and ipilimumab in sequence.

This chain's CDR3 is CASSLSPGTYEQYF. The CDR3 DNA is TGTGCCAGCAGCTTAAGTCCAGGAACTTACGAGCAGTACTTC. The rearrangement uses TRBV7-9 and TRBJ2-7, with D unclear. The CDR3 runs to 14 residues. The V end was cut by 2 bases, the J end by 4 bases, with 12 bases between. The germline V gene has CDR1 SEHNR and CDR2 FQNEAQ (reference sequence).